This passage covers 16 T cell receptor beta chains from one sample sequenced in a study of beta chain features in type 1 diabetes. No antigen is known for these receptors. The study reverse transcribed the entire isolated RNA, so it sequenced expressed TCRB transcripts. Assay used: immunoSEQ multiplex PCR; TCRdb lists only in-frame clones, some missing. The sample yields about 710,000 clones, about 14% seen once. Study-wide points: For Type 1 diabetes patients, all four CD4+ subsets carried TCRB CDR3s that were moderately but significantly shorter.

Sequencing was done on a sample of naive CD4+ T cells from blood. Receptors originate from a man between 18 and 29 years old with type 1 diabetes.

The gene calls are TRBV28 and TRBJ2-3; TRBD2 matches at 8 bases. The germline CDR1 and CDR2 sequences are MDHEN and SYDVKM. V shed 9 bases and J 6 bases; nucleotides not matched to a gene: 11. CDR3 length equals 14 residues. As DNA, the CDR3 is TGTGCCAGTAGACCCGGGGGGGCCGGGGATACGCAGTATTTT. Translation: CASRPGGAGDTQYF.

This clone has just a few counts. The genes are TRBV6-1 and TRBJ2-3; 10 bases fit TRBD2. Trimming took 5 bases from V and 5 from J; bases not matched to a gene: 7. The CDR3 is 15 amino acids. Per the germline V gene, CDR1 is MNHNS and CDR2 is SASEGT. The CDR3 here is CASSPSGGRGDTQYF. The CDR3 bases are TGTGCCAGCAGTCCTAGCGGGGGCCGGGGAGATACGCAGTATTTT.

The gene calls are TRBV19 and TRBJ2-1; TRBD2 agrees at 11 bases. The V segment lost 4 bases and the J segment 7 bases; nucleotides outside the gene matches: 12. CDR1 and CDR2 from the germline V gene are LNHDA and SQIVND (reference sequence). This CDR3 contains 17 residues. In DNA, the CDR3 is TGTGCCAGTAGTAGCCCTGGGCTAGCGGGAGGTATTAATGAGCAGTTCTTC. Translation: CASSSPGLAGGINEQFF.

The chain combines TRBV5-1 with TRBJ2-5, with TRBD2 matching over 11 bases. CDR3 size: 17 residues. Germline CDR1 SGHRS, CDR2 YFSETQ. V was clipped by 2 bases and J by 5 bases; unmatched bases: 11. CDR3 nucleotide sequence: TGCGCCAGCAGCTTTGGGACTAGCGGTACAAAACGGGAGACCCAGTACTTC. This encodes CASSFGTSGTKRETQYF.

There are a few counts of this clone. V gene TRBV7-9 combines with J gene TRBJ1-1; 7 bases match TRBD1. Looked up from germline, CDR1 is SEHNR and CDR2 is FQNEAQ (reference sequence). The CDR3 loop spans 13 amino acids. Losses at the gene ends were 10 bases for V and 1 base for J; bases not matched to a gene: 6. CDR3 DNA: TGTGCCATACTGGGACAGAGGAACACTGAAGCTTTCTTT. As protein: CAILGQRNTEAFF.

In this sample, this clone turned up a few times. J is TRBJ2-4 and V is TRBV11-2, with D possibly matching TRBD1 (5 bases). Germline V gene sequence: CDR1 SGHAT, CDR2 FQNNGV. This CDR3 comprises 15 residues. Between the trimmed V and J ends, which lost 7 bases and 2 bases, there was a span of 15 bases. CDR3 nucleotide sequence: TGTGCCAGCACGCCAGGGATAGGGCCCAAAAACATTCAGTACTTC. Translation gives CASTPGIGPKNIQYF.

The sample holds a few counts of this clone. The chain is built from TRBV27 and TRBJ2-7; weak D call: TRBD1 (6 bases). The germline CDR1 and CDR2 sequences are MNHEY and SMNVEV (reference sequence). This CDR3 spans 15 amino acids. Trimming left V 6 bases short and J 6 bases short, with 21 bases between. CDR3: CASRPTGIRKGEQYF. CDR3 DNA: TGTGCCAGCAGGCCTACAGGGATTCGGAAAGGCGAGCAGTACTTC.

J is TRBJ1-2 and V is TRBV4-1, with 7 bases fitting TRBD1. This CDR3 region has 15 residues. V shed 2 bases, J shed 7 bases, and the junction held 10 bases outside the gene matches. From germline, CDR1 is MGHRA and CDR2 YSYEKL. CDR3 in amino acids: CASSQPTGTESGYTF. In nucleotides, the CDR3 is TGCGCCAGCAGCCAACCCACTGGGACAGAGAGTGGCTACACCTTC.

The chain recombines TRBV7-6 with TRBJ1-4; perhaps TRBD1 as D (6 bases). The CDR3 runs 15 residues. From germline, CDR1 is SGHVS and CDR2 FNYEAQ. V shed 2 bases and J shed 8 bases, with 15 bases lying between them. CDR3 sequence (DNA): TGTGCCAGCAGCTTATATCAGGGGCAAAGGGAAAAACTGTTTTTT. Translating it yields CASSLYQGQREKLFF.

This chain uses TRBV5-1 with TRBJ1-2; D unresolved. CDR3 size: 14 residues. V was cut by 1 base and J by 0 bases, with 7 bases left in between. The germline V gene encodes CDR1 SGHRS and CDR2 YFSETQ. This chain's CDR3 is CASSLSLANYGYTF. The CDR3 DNA sequence: TGCGCCAGCAGCTTGTCCTTGGCTAACTATGGCTACACCTTC.

A few counts support this clone. The CDR3 region is CASITGTSSTDTQYF. The DNA of the CDR3 is TGTGCCAGCATCACAGGGACCTCTAGCACAGATACGCAGTATTTT. This chain links TRBV2 with TRBJ2-3; perhaps TRBD1 as D (6 bases). Germline loops: CDR1 SNHLY, CDR2 FYNNEI. V was clipped by 7 bases and J by 0 bases, with 14 bases between them. This CDR3 is 15 amino acids long.

This clone was found a few times. The chain is built from TRBV19 and TRBJ1-6; 9 nucleotides line up with TRBD1. CDR3 length: 13 residues. Trimming took 5 bases from V and 7 from J; bases not matched to a gene: 0. From germline, CDR1 is LNHDA and CDR2 SQIVND (reference sequence). CDR3 nucleotide sequence: TGTGCCAGTAGTGGACAGGGGAATTCACCCCTCCACTTT. Translating it yields CASSGQGNSPLHF.

This clone was observed a handful of times. The genes are TRBV5-4 and TRBJ2-5; D call uncertain. Germline V gene data show CDR1 as SGHNT and CDR2 as YYREEE (reference sequence). CDR3 length equals 14 residues. Trimming pared 4 bases from V and 4 bases from J, leaving 14 bases between. The chain's CDR3 is CASSLDSPIETQYF. Written as DNA, the CDR3 is TGTGCCAGCAGCCTTGACTCCCCGATAGAGACCCAGTACTTC.

Worth noting for this clone: A junction end diverges from the germline sequence, so it may reflect a read error. This rearrangement joins TRBV7-7 to TRBJ2-5; no clear D. This CDR3 has 15 residues. Germline V gene sequence: CDR1 SSHAT, CDR2 FNYEAQ (reference sequence). CDR3 in amino acids: CASSLAIAARETQYF. DNA for the CDR3: TGTGCTAGCAGCTTAGCCATCGCGGCCCGAGAGACCCAGTACTTC.

The table lists this clone with a few counts. The chain is built from TRBV5-8 and TRBJ2-5, with D possibly TRBD2 on 5 matching bases. This CDR3 has 13 residues. Germline-derived CDR1 and CDR2 are SGHTS and YDEGEE. Deletions cut 6 bases from V and 4 bases from J, with 13 bases between. This CDR3 reads CASTIGGPETQYF. For the CDR3, the DNA is TGTGCCAGCACCATCGGAGGCCCAGAGACCCAGTACTTC.

A few counts support this clone. This chain links TRBV7-2 with TRBJ2-2; 11 bases fit TRBD1. The ends lost 0 bases at V and 4 bases at J; junction bases unmatched: 4. Per germline, CDR1 SGHTA and CDR2 FQGNSA. This CDR3 comprises 17 residues. CDR3 region: CASSLAGQGAFTGELFF. The DNA for the CDR3 is TGTGCCAGCAGCTTAGCCGGACAGGGGGCATTCACCGGGGAGCTGTTTTTT.